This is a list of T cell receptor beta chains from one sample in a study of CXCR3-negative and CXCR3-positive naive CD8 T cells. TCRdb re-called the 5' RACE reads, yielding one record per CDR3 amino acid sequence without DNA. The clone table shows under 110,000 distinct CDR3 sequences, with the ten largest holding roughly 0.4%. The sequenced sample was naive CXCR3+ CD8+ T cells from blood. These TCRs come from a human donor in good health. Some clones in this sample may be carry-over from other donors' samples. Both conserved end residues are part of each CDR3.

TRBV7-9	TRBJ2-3	CASSLEMRGDTQYF
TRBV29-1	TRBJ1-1	CSVLVPPRDTEAFF
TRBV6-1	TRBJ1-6	CASTQDGTELHF
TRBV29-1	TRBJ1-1	CSVAGTANTEAFF
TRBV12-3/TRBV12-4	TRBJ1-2	CASSLGGMGYTF
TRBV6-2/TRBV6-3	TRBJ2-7	CASTGGYEQYF
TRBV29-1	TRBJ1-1	CSAISDTEAFF
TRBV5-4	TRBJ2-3	CASSRQGGADTQYF
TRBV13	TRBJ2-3	CASSLGLAGGGADTQYF
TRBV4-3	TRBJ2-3	CASSQDWGGRSTDTQYF
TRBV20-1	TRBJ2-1	CSARAPVVISYNEQFF
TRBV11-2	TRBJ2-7	CASSDPGQGGNEQYF
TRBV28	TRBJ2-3	CASSGNRVLVDTQYF
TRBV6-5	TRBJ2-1	CASSYNLGYNEQFF
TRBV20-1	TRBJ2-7	CSASGLGLADPYEQYF
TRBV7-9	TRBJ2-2	CASSGIRQGSTGELFF
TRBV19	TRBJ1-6	CASSPTALAIPLHF
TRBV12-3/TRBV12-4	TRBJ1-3	CAGRATNSGNTIYF
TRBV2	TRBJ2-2	CASSEPITSGTAGYTGELFF
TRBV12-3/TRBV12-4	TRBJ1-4	CASSLEWATNEKLFF
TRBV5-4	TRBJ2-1	CASSVDRGDEQFF
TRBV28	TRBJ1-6	CASRHRGAYSPLHF
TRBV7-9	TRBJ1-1	CASRGNTEAFF
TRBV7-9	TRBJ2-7	CASSPAEVAGHEQYF
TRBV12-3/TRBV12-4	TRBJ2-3	CASRLTPFGQGRTDTQYF
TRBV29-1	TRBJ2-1	CSVEKGLGYNEQFF
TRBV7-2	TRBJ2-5	CASSRPGQGVGETQYF
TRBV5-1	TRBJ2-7	CAGSLWTGAVYEQYF
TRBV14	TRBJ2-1	CASSQDRLADWFEQFF
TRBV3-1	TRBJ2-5	CASSQGGSETQYF
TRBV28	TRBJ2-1	CASSFPGAYNEQFF
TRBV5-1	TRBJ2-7	CASSLGPSGSSYEQYF
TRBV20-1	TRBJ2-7	CSACPTSGVRRGSYEQYF
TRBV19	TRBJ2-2	CASRLGNTGELFF
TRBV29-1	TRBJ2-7	CSVEVFRSSYEQYF
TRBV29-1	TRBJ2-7	CSVEGDAEQYF
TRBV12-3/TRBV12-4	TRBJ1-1	CASSSTWGNTEAFF
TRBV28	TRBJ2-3	CASSLGGTQYF
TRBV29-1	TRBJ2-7	CSVEGAGQVTSYEQYF
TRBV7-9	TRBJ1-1	CASSSFGGNTEAFF
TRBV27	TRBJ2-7	CASSQSTSGRYYEQYF
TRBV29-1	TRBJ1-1	CSVESPHWEAFF
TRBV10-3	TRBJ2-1	CAISGDGYTEQFF
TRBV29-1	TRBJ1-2	CSVKGQGNYGYTF
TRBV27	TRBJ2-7	CASSDRDSYEQYF
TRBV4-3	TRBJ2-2	CASSQEVVRGATGELFF
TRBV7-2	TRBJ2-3	CASRSDRSTDTQYF
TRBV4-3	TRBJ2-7	CASSQDGTYEQYF
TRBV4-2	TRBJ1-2	CASSQEEGDPYGYTF
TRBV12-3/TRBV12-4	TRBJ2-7	CASRGFSSYEQYF
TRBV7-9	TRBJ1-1	CASSLALRAGSTEAFF
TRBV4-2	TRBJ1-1	CASSQEGGGGTEAFF
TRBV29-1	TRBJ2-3	CSVAQAWADTQYF
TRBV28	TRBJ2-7	CASSPQDSKWPYEQYF
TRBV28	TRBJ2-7	CASSTRGYPYEQYF